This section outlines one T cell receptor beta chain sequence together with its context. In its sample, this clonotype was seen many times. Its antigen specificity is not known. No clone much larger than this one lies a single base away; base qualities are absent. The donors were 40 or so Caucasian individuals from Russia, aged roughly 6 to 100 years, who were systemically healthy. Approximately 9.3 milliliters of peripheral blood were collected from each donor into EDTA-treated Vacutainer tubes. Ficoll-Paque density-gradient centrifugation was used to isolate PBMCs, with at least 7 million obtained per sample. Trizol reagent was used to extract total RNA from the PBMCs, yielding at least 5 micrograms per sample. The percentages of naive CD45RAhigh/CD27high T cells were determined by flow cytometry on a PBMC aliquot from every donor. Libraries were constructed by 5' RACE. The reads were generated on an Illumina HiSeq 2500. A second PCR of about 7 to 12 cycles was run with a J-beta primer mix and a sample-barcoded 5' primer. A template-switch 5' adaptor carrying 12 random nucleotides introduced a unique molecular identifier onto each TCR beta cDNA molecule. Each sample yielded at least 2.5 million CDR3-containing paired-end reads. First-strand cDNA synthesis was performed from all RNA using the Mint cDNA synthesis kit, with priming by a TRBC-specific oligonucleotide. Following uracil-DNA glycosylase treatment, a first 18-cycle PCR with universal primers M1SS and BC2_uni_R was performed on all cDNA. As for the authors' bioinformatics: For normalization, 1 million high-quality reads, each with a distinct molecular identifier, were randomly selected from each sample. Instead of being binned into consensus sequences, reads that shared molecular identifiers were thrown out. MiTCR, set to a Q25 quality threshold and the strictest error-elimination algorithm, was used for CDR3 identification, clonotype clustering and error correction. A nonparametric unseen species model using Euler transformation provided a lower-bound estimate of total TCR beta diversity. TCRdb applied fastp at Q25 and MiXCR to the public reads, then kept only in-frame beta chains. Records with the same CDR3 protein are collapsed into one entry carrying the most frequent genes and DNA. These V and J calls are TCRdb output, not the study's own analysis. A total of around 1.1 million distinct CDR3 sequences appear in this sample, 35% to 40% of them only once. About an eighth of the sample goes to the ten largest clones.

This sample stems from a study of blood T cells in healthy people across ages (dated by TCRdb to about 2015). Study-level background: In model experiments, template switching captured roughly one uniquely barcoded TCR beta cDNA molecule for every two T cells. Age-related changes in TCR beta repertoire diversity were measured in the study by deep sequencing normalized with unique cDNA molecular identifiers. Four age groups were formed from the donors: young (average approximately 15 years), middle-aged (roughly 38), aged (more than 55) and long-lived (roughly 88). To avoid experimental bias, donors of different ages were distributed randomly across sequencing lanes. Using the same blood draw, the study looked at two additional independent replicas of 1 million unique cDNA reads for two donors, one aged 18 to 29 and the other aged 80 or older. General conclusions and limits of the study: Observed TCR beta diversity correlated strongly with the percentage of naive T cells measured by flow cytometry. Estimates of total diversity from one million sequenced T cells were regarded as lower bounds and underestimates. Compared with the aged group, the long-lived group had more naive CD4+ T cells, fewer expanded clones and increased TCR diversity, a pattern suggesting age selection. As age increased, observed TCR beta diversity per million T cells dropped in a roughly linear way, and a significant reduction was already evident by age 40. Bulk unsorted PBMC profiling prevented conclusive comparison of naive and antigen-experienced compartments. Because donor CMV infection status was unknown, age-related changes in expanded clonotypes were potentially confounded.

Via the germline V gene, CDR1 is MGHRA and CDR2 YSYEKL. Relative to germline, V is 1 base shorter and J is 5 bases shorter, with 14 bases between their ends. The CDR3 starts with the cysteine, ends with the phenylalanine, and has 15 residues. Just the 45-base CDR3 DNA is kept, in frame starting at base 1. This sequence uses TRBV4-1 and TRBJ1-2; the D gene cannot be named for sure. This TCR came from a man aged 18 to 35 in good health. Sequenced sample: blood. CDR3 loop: CASSQVGGELYGYTF. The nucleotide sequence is TGCGCCAGCAGCCAAGTCGGTGGCGAACTTTATGGCTACACCTTC.